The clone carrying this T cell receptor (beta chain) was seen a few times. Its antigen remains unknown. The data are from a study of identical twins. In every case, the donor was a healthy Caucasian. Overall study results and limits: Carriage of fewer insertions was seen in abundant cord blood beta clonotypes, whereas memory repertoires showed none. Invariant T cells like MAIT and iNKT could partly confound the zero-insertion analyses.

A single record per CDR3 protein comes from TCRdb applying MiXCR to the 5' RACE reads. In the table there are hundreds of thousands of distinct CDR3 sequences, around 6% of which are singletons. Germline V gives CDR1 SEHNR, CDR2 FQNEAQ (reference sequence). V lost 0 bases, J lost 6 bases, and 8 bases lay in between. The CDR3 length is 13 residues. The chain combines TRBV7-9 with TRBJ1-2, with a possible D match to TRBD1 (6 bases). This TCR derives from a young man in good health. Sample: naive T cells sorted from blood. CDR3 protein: CASSLAGANGYTF. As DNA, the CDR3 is TGTGCCAGCAGCTTAGCGGGGGCCAATGGCTACACCTTC.